The clone carrying this TCR beta chain was counted a single time. Its antigen is as yet unknown. This CDR3 has 13 residues. V trimming: 5 bases; J trimming: 14 bases; junction bases outside the gene matches: 9. Germline V CDR1 and CDR2: KGHSH, LQKENI. This record belongs to a study of CD4 T cells in relation to SARS-CoV-2 and coronaviruses. Before the COVID-19 pandemic, during about 2010-2018, CD4+ T cells were taken from unexposed donors. The cells were cultured for less than twelve days before CD4+ T cells were isolated. Measured with immunoSEQ multiplex PCR; TCRdb has only the in-frame clones, and not every one. The top ten hold just over 7.5% of the sample, which has about 12,000 clones, less than 80% seen once.

This chain connects TRBV18 to TRBJ2-1, with 10 bases lining up with TRBD1. The sequence derives from a human donor in good health. Sequencing was done on a sample of CD4+ T cells from PBMCs, cultured in vitro. This chain's CDR3 is CASSGDRGHLEFF. CDR3 DNA sequence: TGTGCCAGCTCAGGGGACAGGGGCCATTTGGAGTTCTTC.